These 27 T cell receptor beta chains were all obtained from the same sample, sequenced in a study of regulatory T cells in long-lasting Graves disease (dated by TCRdb to the early 2020s). Taken with the paper, the label for time point translates to: persistent/refractory GD, antithyroid drugs over 5 years with positive TRAb. For both TCR sequencing and RNA sequencing, RNA was extracted from PBMCs in TRIzol. Receptors were amplified or captured by multiplex PCR. Sequenced on an Illumina HiSeq 4000. To build TCR beta libraries, CDR3 regions were amplified by Arm-PCR using iRepertoire HTBI primers. The raw public reads went through TCRdb reprocessing: fastp at Q25, MiXCR clone calling, in-frame beta chains kept. Every distinct CDR3 protein forms one entry, paired with its most common genes and DNA. This sample holds about 470,000 distinct CDR3 sequences; roughly 21% were observed only once. The ten largest clones represent 6.5% to 9% of the sample.

The source was peripheral blood mononuclear cells (PBMCs), collected when the disease was refractory, from a patient treated with antithyroid drugs. Every receptor here comes from a female donor with Graves disease.

This clonotype was observed a handful of times. The gene calls are TRBV13 and TRBJ2-2; possibly TRBD1 for D (6 bases). V dropped 4 bases and J dropped 5 bases, with 14 bases sitting between them. The CDR3 is made up of 15 amino acids. Germline V gene sequence: CDR1 PRHDT, CDR2 FYEKMQ (reference sequence). The CDR3 DNA is TGTGCCAGCAGCTCCCAGACAGGTTTGACCGGGGAGCTGTTTTTT. Protein product: CASSSQTGLTGELFF. The variable domain in full, completed from reference TRBV13 and TRBJ2-2, reads AAGVIQSPRHLIKEKRETATLKCYPIPRHDTVYWYQQGPGQDPQFLISFYEKMQSDKGSIPDRFSAQQFSDYHSELNMSSLELGDSALYFCASSSQTGLTGELFFGEGSRLTVL.

Worth noting for this clonotype: A read error may explain this, as a much larger clone is one base away. The CDR3, as DNA: TGTGCCAGCAGCCACCTAGGAGAGACCCAGTACTTC. This sequence encodes CASSHLGETQYF. The J gene is TRBJ2-5, the V gene TRBV11-2; no firm D call. Between the trimmed V and J ends, which lost 5 bases and 4 bases, there was a span of 8 bases. From germline, CDR1 is SGHAT and CDR2 FQNNGV. CDR3 length: 12 amino acids.

This chain connects TRBV4-1 to TRBJ1-1; 8 positions match TRBD1. This CDR3 comprises 14 residues. Germline values: CDR1 MGHRA, CDR2 YSYEKL. J was trimmed by 4 bases and V by 4 bases; bases with no gene match: 5. The CDR3 here is CASSLRGQGTEAFF. CDR3 sequence (DNA): TGCGCCAGCAGCCTCAGGGGGCAGGGCACTGAAGCTTTCTTT.

This clonotype was seen many times. The chain carries TRBV6-5 and TRBJ1-6, with D possibly matching TRBD1 (5 bases). The CDR3 extends over 14 amino acids. Germline V CDR1 and CDR2: MNHEY, SVGAGI. Trimming left V 4 bases short and J 10 bases short, with 14 bases between. CDR3 amino acids: CASSFWSGGSPLHF. CDR3 coding DNA: TGTGCCAGCAGTTTTTGGTCTGGGGGATCACCCCTCCACTTT.

This clonotype was picked up a small number of times. V usage is TRBV19 and J usage is TRBJ1-5; TRBD1 matches 7 bases. Trimming took 8 bases from V and 4 from J; bases not matched to a gene: 8. Looked up from germline, CDR1 is LNHDA and CDR2 is SQIVND (reference sequence). The CDR3 extends over 14 amino acids. The CDR3 loop is CASAFGTENQPQHF. CDR3 bases: TGTGCCAGTGCATTCGGGACAGAAAATCAGCCCCAGCATTTT.

This clonotype was detected many times. The chain couples TRBV28 to TRBJ1-5; 7 nucleotides line up with TRBD1. This CDR3 has 14 residues. With V trimmed by 2 bases and J by 5 bases, 3 bases remained unmatched. Germline CDR1 reads MDHEN; CDR2 reads SYDVKM. As DNA, the CDR3 is TGTGCCAGCAGTTTAGGGGACAGAGATCAGCCCCAGCATTTT. Translated: CASSLGDRDQPQHF.

The chain is built from TRBV6-1 and TRBJ2-3; tentatively, D is TRBD1 or TRBD2 (5 bases each). The CDR3 has 14 residues. The germline CDR1 and CDR2 sequences are MNHNS and SASEGT. The ends were cut back, 6 bases at V and 6 bases at J, with 16 bases in the middle. In nucleotides, the CDR3 is TGTGCCAGCAGGGACGGGACCGGAATCGATACGCAGTATTTT. It specifies CASRDGTGIDTQYF.

This clonotype was observed a handful of times. CDR3 coding DNA: TGTGCCATCAGTGAGCAGTTTGGGGACGGCTACACCTTC. Its protein is CAISEQFGDGYTF. The chain joins TRBV10-3 to TRBJ1-2; TRBD1 is a possible D gene (5 bases). The ends were cut back, 2 bases at V and 8 bases at J, with 12 bases in the middle. The germline V gene has CDR1 ENHRY and CDR2 SYGVKD. The CDR3 runs to 13 residues.

This clonotype was picked up a small number of times. Relative to the germline gene, one junction end is altered; a read error may explain this. The V call is TRBV16, the J call TRBJ1-1, with D tentatively TRBD1 (6 bases). CDR1 and CDR2 from the germline V gene are KGHSY and FQNENV. CDR3 size: 11 residues. The CDR3 loop is CASSFGQLQIF. CDR3 in DNA: TGTGCCAGCAGCTTCGGACAGCTTCAAATCTTT.

At least ten counts were recorded for this clonotype. This sequence joins TRBV3-1 and TRBJ1-1; no firm D call. The CDR3 totals 13 residues. Trimming removed 0 bases from V and 4 bases from J, with 6 bases in between. CDR1 is LGHDT, CDR2 YNNKEL, per germline (reference sequence). The CDR3 here is CASSQDMGTEAFF. CDR3 coding DNA: TGTGCCAGCAGCCAAGATATGGGCACTGAAGCTTTCTTT.

Ten or more counts support this clonotype. This sequence joins TRBV3-1 and TRBJ1-2, with 8 bases fitting TRBD1. Trimming took 5 bases from V and 6 from J; bases not matched to a gene: 8. Looked up from germline, CDR1 is LGHDT and CDR2 is YNNKEL (reference sequence). This CDR3 has 14 amino acids. The CDR3 DNA sequence: TGTGCCAGCAGCTATCCGGGGACAGGACATGGCTACACCTTC. It encodes CASSYPGTGHGYTF.

The gene calls are TRBV12-5 and TRBJ2-5; 7 nucleotides agree with TRBD2. CDR1 and CDR2 (germline): LGHNT, FRNRAP. The junction had 4 bases not matched to a gene; V was cut back by 4 bases and J by 5 bases. CDR3 length: 13 residues. The CDR3 DNA sequence: TGTGCTAGTGGTTCTGGGGGGGAGGAGACCCAGTACTTC. It specifies CASGSGGEETQYF.

The chain has TRBV28 and TRBJ2-1; 7 bases line up with TRBD2. J was trimmed by 4 bases and V by 6 bases; bases with no gene match: 12. Germline V gene sequence: CDR1 MDHEN, CDR2 SYDVKM. The CDR3 extends over 16 amino acids. The DNA for the CDR3 is TGTGCCAGCAGCCCCCCGGGGAGCGGGGTTTACAATGAGCAGTTCTTC. Translated, it gives CASSPPGSGVYNEQFF.

This clonotype appeared many times. CDR3 protein: CSVVGTSNTEAFF. In DNA form, the CDR3 reads TGCAGCGTTGTTGGGACATCTAACACTGAAGCTTTCTTT. The rearrangement links TRBV29-1 to TRBJ1-1, with D perhaps matching TRBD1 (6 bases). Between the trimmed V and J ends, which lost 4 bases and 2 bases, there was a span of 11 bases. Looked up from germline, CDR1 is SQVTM and CDR2 is ANQGSEA. This CDR3 has 13 amino acids.

This chain connects TRBV27 to TRBJ1-2; D perhaps matches TRBD1 (5 bases). Germline CDR1 reads MNHEY; CDR2 reads SMNVEV (reference sequence). The CDR3 runs to 13 residues. The V and J ends lost 6 bases and 8 bases respectively, with 16 bases between them. CDR3 protein: CASSKGTGGGYTF. CDR3 sequence (DNA): TGTGCCAGCAGCAAGGGGACGGGAGGAGGCTACACCTTC.

This clonotype was picked up a small number of times. This chain links TRBV7-9 with TRBJ2-1; maybe TRBD2 (7 bases). The CDR3 spans 16 residues. V was pared by 5 bases and J by 7 bases, with 21 bases between. Germline V gives CDR1 SEHNR, CDR2 FQNEAQ (reference sequence). In nucleotides, the CDR3 is TGTGCCAGCAGCGGGGGGCCGATACGGGGGGCGAATGAGCAGTTCTTC. Translated: CASSGGPIRGANEQFF.

This clonotype was seen many times. This rearrangement joins TRBV9 to TRBJ1-2, with 7 nucleotides matching TRBD1. Per the germline V gene, CDR1 is SGDLS and CDR2 is YYNGEE. With V trimmed by 4 bases and J by 6 bases, 12 bases remained unmatched. The CDR3 is 15 residues long. The CDR3 spells CASSTRDSSPHGYTF. CDR3 sequence (DNA): TGTGCCAGCAGCACACGGGACAGCTCTCCGCATGGCTACACCTTC.

This clonotype was recorded a few times. The chain has TRBV7-8 and TRBJ2-7, with 10 positions matching TRBD2. The CDR3 totals 17 residues. V was pared by 0 bases and J by 0 bases, with 5 bases of the junction left unmatched. Germline V CDR1 and CDR2: SGHVS, FQNEAQ. The CDR3 loop reads CASSLAASGGGSYEQYF. The CDR3 nucleotides read TGTGCCAGCAGCTTAGCGGCTAGCGGGGGAGGCTCCTACGAGCAGTACTTC.

In this sample, this clonotype turned up a few times. The rearrangement uses TRBV20-1 and TRBJ2-2, with D unclear. This CDR3 comprises 16 residues. Per the germline V gene, CDR1 is DFQATT and CDR2 is SNEGSKA (reference sequence). V shed 1 base and J shed 0 bases, with 12 bases lying between them. The CDR3 DNA reads as TGCAGTGCTAGAGCCCCGGACGGAGCGAACACCGGGGAGCTGTTTTTT. Its protein product is CSARAPDGANTGELFF.

This clonotype was observed a handful of times. The V and J genes are TRBV28 and TRBJ2-2; TRBD2 matches at 9 bases. The CDR3 contains 16 residues. CDR1 is MDHEN, CDR2 SYDVKM, per germline. Germline trimming cut 8 bases from V and 5 bases from J; bases unmatched to any gene: 12. In DNA form, the CDR3 reads TGTGCCAGCCACCCGGCGGGAGGGGGCAAGACCGGGGAGCTGTTTTTT. Translating gives CASHPAGGGKTGELFF.

This chain links TRBV28 with TRBJ2-3; D uncertain. The CDR3 length is 13 residues. The germline V and J ends were trimmed by 2 bases and 9 bases, with 12 bases remaining between them. Per germline, CDR1 MDHEN and CDR2 SYDVKM. The CDR3 DNA sequence: TGTGCCAGCAGTTTAGCTGGACCAGGAACGCAGTATTTT. This sequence encodes CASSLAGPGTQYF.

This clonotype was counted ten times or more. This chain connects TRBV6-2 or TRBV6-3 to TRBJ1-2; D might be TRBD1 (5 bases). The CDR3 covers 13 residues. The germline V gene encodes CDR1 MNHEY and CDR2 SVGEGT. The V end was cut by 8 bases, the J end by 6 bases, with 16 bases between. In DNA, the CDR3 is TGTGCCAGCTGGGACGCTCAAAGGGATGGCTACACCTTC. Translation: CASWDAQRDGYTF.

This clonotype has a count of ten or more. V usage is TRBV20-1 and J usage is TRBJ1-4; TRBD1 is a possible D gene (5 bases). The germline V and J ends were trimmed by 1 base and 7 bases, with 10 bases remaining between them. CDR3 size: 13 residues. Germline V gene lookup returns CDR1 DFQATT and CDR2 SNEGSKA (reference sequence). CDR3 sequence reads: CSARGQGGEKLFF. The CDR3 DNA follows: TGCAGTGCTAGAGGCCAGGGTGGTGAAAAACTGTTTTTT.

The chain combines TRBV28 with TRBJ2-1; D perhaps matches TRBD2 (6 bases). CDR1 and CDR2 (germline): MDHEN, SYDVKM. Deletions cut 6 bases from V and 7 bases from J, with 31 bases between. The CDR3 has 19 amino acids. The CDR3 nucleotides are TGTGCCAGCAGACTGCACAGGCTGGTGGGGCTAGCGAGGGGTAATGAGCAGTTCTTC. Its translation: CASRLHRLVGLARGNEQFF.

This clonotype was seen a handful of times. The chain joins TRBV6-1 to TRBJ2-2; D uncertain. The V gene lost 2 bases and the J gene lost 6 bases, with 13 bases spanning the gap. The length of the CDR3 is 15 residues. Germline CDR1 and CDR2: MNHNS and SASEGT. The CDR3 spells CASSEQTGYSGELFF. DNA of the CDR3: TGTGCCAGCAGTGAACAGACGGGTTATTCCGGGGAGCTGTTTTTT.

In this sample, this clonotype turned up a few times. The chain couples TRBV6-9 to TRBJ2-1; D not resolved. Trimming pared 3 bases from V and 10 bases from J, leaving 19 bases between. The germline V gene encodes CDR1 MNHGY and CDR2 SVAAGI. The CDR3 covers 15 residues. Here the CDR3 reads CASSYSYIEEREQFF. CDR3 in DNA: TGTGCCAGCAGTTACTCCTACATAGAGGAGAGGGAGCAGTTCTTC.

The V and J genes are TRBV4-3 and TRBJ1-2; D not resolved. Germline V gene sequence: CDR1 LGHNA, CDR2 YSLEER. The ends were cut back, 4 bases at V and 2 bases at J, with 11 bases in the middle. The CDR3 is 14 residues long. CDR3 sequence: CASSPGDVNYGYTF. The CDR3 nucleotides are TGCGCCAGCAGCCCCGGGGATGTGAACTATGGCTACACCTTC.